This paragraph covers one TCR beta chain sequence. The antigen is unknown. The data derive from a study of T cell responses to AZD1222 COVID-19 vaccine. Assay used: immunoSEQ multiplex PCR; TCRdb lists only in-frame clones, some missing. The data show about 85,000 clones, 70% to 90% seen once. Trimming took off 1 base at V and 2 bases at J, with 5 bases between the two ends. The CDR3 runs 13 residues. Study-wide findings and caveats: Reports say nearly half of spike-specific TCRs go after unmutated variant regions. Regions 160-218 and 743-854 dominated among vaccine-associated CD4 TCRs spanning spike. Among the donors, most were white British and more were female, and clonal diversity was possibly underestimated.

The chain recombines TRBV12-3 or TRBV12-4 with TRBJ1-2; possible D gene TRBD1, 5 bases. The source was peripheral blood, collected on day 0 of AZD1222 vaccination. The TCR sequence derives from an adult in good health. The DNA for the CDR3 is TGTGCCAGCAGTTTAGACAGGAACTATGGCTACACCTTC. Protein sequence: CASSLDRNYGYTF.